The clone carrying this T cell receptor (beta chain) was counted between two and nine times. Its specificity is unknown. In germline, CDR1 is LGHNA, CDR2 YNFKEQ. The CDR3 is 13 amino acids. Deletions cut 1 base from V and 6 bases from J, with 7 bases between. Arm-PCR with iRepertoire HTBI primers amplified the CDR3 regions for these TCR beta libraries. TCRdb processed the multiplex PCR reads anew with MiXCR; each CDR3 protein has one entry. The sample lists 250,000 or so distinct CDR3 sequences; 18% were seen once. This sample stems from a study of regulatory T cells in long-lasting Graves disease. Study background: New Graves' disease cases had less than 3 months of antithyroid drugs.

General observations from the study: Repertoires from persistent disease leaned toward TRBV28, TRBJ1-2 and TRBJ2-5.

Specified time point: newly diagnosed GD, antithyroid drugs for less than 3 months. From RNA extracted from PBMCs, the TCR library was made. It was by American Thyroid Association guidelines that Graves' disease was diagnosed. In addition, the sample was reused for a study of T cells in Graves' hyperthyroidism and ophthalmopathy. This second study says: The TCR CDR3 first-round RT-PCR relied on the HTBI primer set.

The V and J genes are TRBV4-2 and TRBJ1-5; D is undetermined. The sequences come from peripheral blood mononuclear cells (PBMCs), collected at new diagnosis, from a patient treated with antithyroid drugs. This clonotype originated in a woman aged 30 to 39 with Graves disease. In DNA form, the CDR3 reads TGTGCCAGCAGCCAAGTGCGGGCTCAGCCCCAGCATTTT. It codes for CASSQVRAQPQHF.